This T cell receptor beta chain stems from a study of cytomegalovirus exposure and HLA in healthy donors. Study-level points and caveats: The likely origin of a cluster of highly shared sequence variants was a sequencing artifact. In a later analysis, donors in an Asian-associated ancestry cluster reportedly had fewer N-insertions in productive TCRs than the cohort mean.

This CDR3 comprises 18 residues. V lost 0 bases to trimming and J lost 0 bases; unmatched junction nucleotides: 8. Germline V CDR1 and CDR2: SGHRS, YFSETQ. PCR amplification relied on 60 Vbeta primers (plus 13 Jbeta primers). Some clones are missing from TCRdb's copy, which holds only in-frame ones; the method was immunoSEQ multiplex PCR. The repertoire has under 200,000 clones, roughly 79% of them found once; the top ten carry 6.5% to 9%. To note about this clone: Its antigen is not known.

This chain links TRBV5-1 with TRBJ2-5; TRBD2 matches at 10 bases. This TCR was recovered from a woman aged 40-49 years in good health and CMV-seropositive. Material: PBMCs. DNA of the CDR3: TGCGCCAGCAGCTTGGGCCCCTTAGCGGGGGGCAACCAAGAGACCCAGTACTTC. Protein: CASSLGPLAGGNQETQYF.